These T cell receptor beta chains were read from a single sample in a study of blood T cells in healthy people across ages. TCRdb itself ran the 5' RACE reads through MiXCR, one entry per CDR3 protein. The table includes under 1,000,000 distinct CDR3 sequences, about 47% detected once. Sequenced sample: blood. Receptors originate from an elderly man in good health. CDR3s include the opening cysteine and the closing phenylalanine or tryptophan. A D gene is named only where the DNA matches it firmly. Some rows mark clone size as missing; the rest say once, few, many or name a class of expanded clone.

CDR3 DNA | CDR3 protein | clone size | V gene | D gene | J gene
TGCAGTGTGGGCCTAGAATTCAATCAGCCCCAGCATTTT | CSVGLEFNQPQHF | few | TRBV20-1 | - | TRBJ1-5
TGCAGTGCGTGGGGGGTCACCTACAATGAGCAGTTCTTC | CSAWGVTYNEQFF | - | TRBV20-1 | - | TRBJ2-1
TGCGCCAGCAGCCCATACACAGGGGATCAGCCCCAGCATTTT | CASSPYTGDQPQHF | - | TRBV5-1 | TRBD1 | TRBJ1-5
TGTGCCGGCAGCTTCATCGGGACTAGCGGTAAAGAGACCCAGTACTTC | CAGSFIGTSGKETQYF | - | TRBV7-9 | TRBD2 | TRBJ2-5
TGCAGCGTCTCGAGACAGGCGTTCGAGACCCAGTACTTC | CSVSRQAFETQYF | - | TRBV29-1 | - | TRBJ2-5
TGTGCCATCAGTGCTCGCGATCAAGAGACCCAGTACTTC | CAISARDQETQYF | - | TRBV10-3 | - | TRBJ2-5
TGTGCCAGCAGTCCCTCGGGGGGAACCTACGAGCAGTACTTC | CASSPSGGTYEQYF | - | TRBV27 | TRBD2 | TRBJ2-7
TGTGCCAGCAGCTTCGGGCAGGGGAATTCACCCCTCCACTTT | CASSFGQGNSPLHF | many | TRBV7-9 | - | TRBJ1-6
TGTGCCAGTAGTATAGCGGGACGCGACTACAATGAGCAGTTCTTC | CASSIAGRDYNEQFF | - | TRBV19 | - | TRBJ2-1
TGCAGTGCTAGGACTAGCGGAAGTTCGGGAACCGGGGAGCTGTTTTTT | CSARTSGSSGTGELFF | - | TRBV20-1 | TRBD2 | TRBJ2-2
TGTGCCAGCAGCTCATACTATGGACTAGCGGTCTCTGAGACCCAGTACTTC | CASSSYYGLAVSETQYF | few | TRBV7-8 | TRBD2 | TRBJ2-5
TGTGCCAGCAGCCCCTCGGGACACCGCGTCGGTAATTCACCCCTCCACTTT | CASSPSGHRVGNSPLHF | few | TRBV7-9 | - | TRBJ1-6
TGCGCCAGCAGCTTGGGACGCTCCTACAATGAGCAGTTCTTC | CASSLGRSYNEQFF | few | TRBV5-1 | - | TRBJ2-1
TGTGCCAGCAGTGAATTTTTCAGGACAGGGGCTTACAATGAGCAGTTCTTC | CASSEFFRTGAYNEQFF | - | TRBV25-1 | TRBD1 | TRBJ2-1
TGTGCCAGTAGCATTAGCGCCAGCAATCAGCCCCAGCATTTT | CASSISASNQPQHF | - | TRBV19 | - | TRBJ1-5
TGTGCCAGCAGAGATCCGGGACCGCAGTATTTT | CASRDPGPQYF | - | TRBV12-3/TRBV12-4 | - | TRBJ2-3
TGTGCCAGCAGTTTCAGCGGTGCGAACACCGGGGAGCTGTTTTTT | CASSFSGANTGELFF | - | TRBV12-3/TRBV12-4 | - | TRBJ2-2
TGCGCCAGCAGCCCAAGCCCCGGAGTCATCGGGTGGTTCTTC | CASSPSPGVIGWFF | - | TRBV5-1 | - | TRBJ2-1
TGCGCCAGCAGCTCAGGACAGGGATCGACAGAGACCCAGTACTTC | CASSSGQGSTETQYF | few | TRBV5-1 | TRBD1 | TRBJ2-5
TGCAGCGTTGCGGTCAGTGACTATCAGCCCCAGCATTTT | CSVAVSDYQPQHF | - | TRBV29-1 | - | TRBJ1-5
TGTGCCAGCAGTCCGTCGGGGAGGAATGAAAAACTGTTTTTT | CASSPSGRNEKLFF | - | TRBV11-2 | - | TRBJ1-4
TGTGCCAGCAAAAGACAGGCCCGCCTTCCTTACGAGCAGTACTTC | CASKRQARLPYEQYF | - | TRBV28 | - | TRBJ2-7
TGCGCCAGCAGCTTCCTAGCGGGAGTCCCGAAAAGCGATGAGCAGTTCTTC | CASSFLAGVPKSDEQFF | - | TRBV5-1 | TRBD2 | TRBJ2-1
TGTGCCAGCAGCGCCCAGCCTCAAGAGACCCAGTACTTC | CASSAQPQETQYF | few | TRBV9 | - | TRBJ2-5
TGTGCCAGCAGTCCTAACCGGGCAGGGGTTAGCAATCAGCCCCAGCATTTT | CASSPNRAGVSNQPQHF | - | TRBV2 | - | TRBJ1-5
TGTGCCAGCAGCCTTCTAGCCGACAGGGCTGGCGGCTACACCTTC | CASSLLADRAGGYTF | many | TRBV9 | TRBD1 | TRBJ1-2
TGTGCCAGCGGAAGTTCGGGACTAGCGGGCCAAGAGACCCAGTACTTC | CASGSSGLAGQETQYF | few | TRBV12-3/TRBV12-4 | TRBD2 | TRBJ2-5
TGTGCCAGCAGCTTAACTAGCGGCACCGGGGAGCTGTTTTTT | CASSLTSGTGELFF | - | TRBV13 | TRBD2 | TRBJ2-2
TGTGCCAGCAGTGTAACAGGGGCCGGGTCGTTGGCTGAAGCTTTCTTT | CASSVTGAGSLAEAFF | - | TRBV12-3/TRBV12-4 | TRBD1 | TRBJ1-1
TGTGCCAGCGGAACGAGCGGGAGTTGGACAGATACGCAGTATTTT | CASGTSGSWTDTQYF | - | TRBV6-2/TRBV6-3 | TRBD2 | TRBJ2-3
TGCGCCAGCAGCCCCCGGTGGGGACAGGAGGGCTACGAGCAGTACTTC | CASSPRWGQEGYEQYF | - | TRBV5-1 | TRBD1 | TRBJ2-7
TGCAGTGCTAGAAAATCGCCAGGTCTCCAGTACTTC | CSARKSPGLQYF | few | TRBV20-1 | - | TRBJ2-7
TGCAGTGCTCCCGTGTGGGGCGGAGACAATGAGCAGTTCTTC | CSAPVWGGDNEQFF | - | TRBV20-1 | - | TRBJ2-1
TGTGCCAGCTCACCGACACGGGACAGTAATCAGCCCCAGCATTTT | CASSPTRDSNQPQHF | - | TRBV18 | TRBD1 | TRBJ1-5
TGTGCCAGCAGTCTAAACCCTAACTATGGCTACACCTTC | CASSLNPNYGYTF | many | TRBV28 | - | TRBJ1-2
TGTGCCAGCAGTTTCGGGCAGTGGTCCTATGGCTACACCTTC | CASSFGQWSYGYTF | - | TRBV27 | - | TRBJ1-2
TGTGCCAGCGGTGCATCTGTCTACGAGCAGTACTTC | CASGASVYEQYF | few | TRBV11-3 | - | TRBJ2-7
TGCAGTGCTAGCGAAGGTGGTTACTATGGCTACACCTTC | CSASEGGYYGYTF | - | TRBV20-1 | - | TRBJ1-2
TGTGCCAGCAGCCCACGGGACAGGTCCTGGATCACAGATACGCAGTATTTT | CASSPRDRSWITDTQYF | few | TRBV7-6 | TRBD1 | TRBJ2-3
TGCAGTACTAGTAATGTAGTCGGGGGTTGGACAGATACGCAGTATTTT | CSTSNVVGGWTDTQYF | once | TRBV20-1 | - | TRBJ2-3
TGTGCCAGCAGCCAAGGGACTAGCGCTAATGAGCAGTTCTTC | CASSQGTSANEQFF | - | TRBV3-1 | TRBD2 | TRBJ2-1
TGCAGTGCCAGCCCCCGACTAGCGCTCTCCTACAATGAGCAGTTCTTC | CSASPRLALSYNEQFF | few | TRBV20-1 | TRBD2 | TRBJ2-1
TGCAGCGTTGAAGATGATGGGGGCGAGCAGTACTTC | CSVEDDGGEQYF | few | TRBV29-1 | - | TRBJ2-7
TGCATCTTTACACAGGGAAGCGAGCAGTACTTC | CIFTQGSEQYF | - | TRBV29-1 | - | TRBJ2-7